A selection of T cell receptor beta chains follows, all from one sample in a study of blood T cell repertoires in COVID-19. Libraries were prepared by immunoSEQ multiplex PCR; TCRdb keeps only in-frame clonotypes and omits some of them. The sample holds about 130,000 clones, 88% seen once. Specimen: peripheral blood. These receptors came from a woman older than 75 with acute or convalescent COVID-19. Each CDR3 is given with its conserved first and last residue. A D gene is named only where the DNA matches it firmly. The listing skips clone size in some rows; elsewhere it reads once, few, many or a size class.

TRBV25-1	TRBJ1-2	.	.	CASSESGVSNYGYTF	TGTGCCAGCAGTGAATCGGGGGTCTCTAACTATGGCTACACCTTC
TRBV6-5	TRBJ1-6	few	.	CASSPRPISPLHF	TGTGCCAGCAGTCCCAGGCCGATTTCACCCCTCCACTTT
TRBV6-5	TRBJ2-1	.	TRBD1	CASSYSLGQYNEQFF	TGTGCCAGCAGTTACTCTCTGGGACAGTACAATGAGCAGTTCTTC
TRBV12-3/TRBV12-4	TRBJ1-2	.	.	CGQLGGSYGYTF	TGCGGTCAACTGGGGGGGTCATATGGCTACACCTTC
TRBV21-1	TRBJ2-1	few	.	CASSKASGSYNEQFF	TGTGCCAGCAGCAAAGCTAGCGGCAGCTACAATGAGCAGTTCTTC
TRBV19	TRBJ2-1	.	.	CASSSRRTETGKNEQFF	TGTGCCAGTAGTTCACGACGAACAGAGACAGGCAAAAATGAGCAGTTCTTC
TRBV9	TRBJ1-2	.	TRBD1	CASSDRDSPTRYGYTF	TGTGCCAGCAGCGACCGGGACAGCCCGACCCGCTATGGCTACACCTTC
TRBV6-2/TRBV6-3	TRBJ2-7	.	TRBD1	CASSYGGTGTGSPYEQYF	TGTGCCAGCAGTTACGGGGGTACCGGGACAGGGAGCCCCTACGAGCAGTACTTC
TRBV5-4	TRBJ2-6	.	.	CASSPSRRYSGANVLTF	TGTGCCAGCAGCCCTAGTAGGCGGTATTCTGGGGCCAACGTCCTGACTTTC
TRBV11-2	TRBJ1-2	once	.	CASSLEAEGYTF	TGTGCCAGCAGCTTAGAGGCAGAAGGCTACACCTTC
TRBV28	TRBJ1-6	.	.	CASSLAWGGLGSPLHF	TGTGCCAGCAGTCTAGCTTGGGGGGGCTTAGGTTCACCCCTCCACTTT
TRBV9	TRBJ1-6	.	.	CASSVGGRNSPLHF	TGTGCCAGCAGCGTAGGGGGGCGTAATTCACCCCTCCACTTT
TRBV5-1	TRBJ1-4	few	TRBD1	CASSLVGQPNEKLFF	TGCGCCAGCAGCTTGGTGGGACAGCCTAATGAAAAACTGTTTTTT
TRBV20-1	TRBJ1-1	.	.	CSASDTEAFF	TGCAGTGCTTCCGACACTGAAGCTTTCTTT
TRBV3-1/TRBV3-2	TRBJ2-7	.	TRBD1	CASSLGQGVAYEQYF	TGTGCCAGCAGCCTTGGACAGGGGGTTGCCTACGAGCAGTACTTC
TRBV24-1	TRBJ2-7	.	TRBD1	CATTPTGRIYYEQYF	TGTGCCACCACTCCGACAGGGCGGATCTACTACGAGCAGTACTTC
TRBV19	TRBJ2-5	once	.	CASSKGGERETQYF	TGTGCCAGTAGTAAAGGAGGAGAGAGGGAGACCCAGTACTTC
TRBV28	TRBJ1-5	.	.	CASSLVRQPQHF	TGTGCCAGCAGTTTAGTCCGGCAGCCCCAGCATTTT
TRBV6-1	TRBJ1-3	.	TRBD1	CASSEGTGGAISGNTIYF	TGTGCCAGCAGTGAAGGGACAGGGGGCGCGATCTCTGGAAACACCATATATTTT
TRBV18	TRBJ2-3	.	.	CASSPGGTDTQYF	TGTGCCAGCTCACCAGGAGGCACAGATACGCAGTATTTT
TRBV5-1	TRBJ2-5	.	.	CASSLVGETQYF	TGCGCCAGCAGCTTGGTCGGGGAGACCCAGTACTTC
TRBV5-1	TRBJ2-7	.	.	CASSSGEALREQYF	TGCGCCAGCAGCTCGGGGGAGGCTCTACGGGAGCAGTACTTC